The source of this T cell receptor (beta chain) is a study of identical twins. Germline loops: CDR1 DFQATT, CDR2 SNEGSKA (reference sequence). The CDR3 contains 13 residues. The junction had 11 bases not matched to a gene; V was cut back by 6 bases and J by 6 bases. In TCRdb, the 5' RACE reads were re-called with MiXCR into one record per CDR3 protein. The data show roughly 770,000 distinct CDR3 sequences, with about 18% seen just once and around 13% held by the top ten. This clonotype was counted between two and nine times. This same sample was also part of a study on T cells expressing NK-cell markers. From that paper: Dominant NKG2C+ clonotypes were found to form roughly 1.0-7.5% of CD8+ T cells in five to seven donors.

Sequences were obtained from PBMCs. The chain joins TRBV20-1 to TRBJ2-7; TRBD1 matches 7 bases. This receptor was taken from a woman aged 18-30 years in good health. The CDR3 nucleotides are TGCAGTGCCTCGGCCAGGGGGTCGTCCGAGCAGTACTTC. Translation gives CSASARGSSEQYF.